These 32 T cell receptor beta chains share one sample of origin, sequenced in a study of T cell responses to AZD1222 COVID-19 vaccine. The data were produced by immunoSEQ multiplex PCR, yet TCRdb's version contains in-frame clones alone and is incomplete. The data show fewer than 150,000 clones, almost 90% seen once. Material: peripheral blood, obtained on day 0 of AZD1222 vaccination. The origin of the receptors is an adult in good health.

The chain uses TRBV7-9 and TRBJ2-2; the D is unclear. Per germline, CDR1 SEHNR and CDR2 FQNEAQ (reference sequence). The CDR3 loop spans 13 amino acids. Between the trimmed V and J ends, which lost 5 bases and 7 bases, there was a span of 11 bases. CDR3 bases: TGTGCCAGCAGCCTAATGTTAGACGGGGAGCTGTTTTTT. It is translated as CASSLMLDGELFF.

V and J are TRBV29-1 and TRBJ1-2; D uncertain. The CDR3 runs 12 residues. Per germline, CDR1 SQVTM and CDR2 ANQGSEA. Trimming removed 2 bases from V and 2 bases from J, with 6 bases in between. CDR3 residues: CSVERVNYGYTF. The CDR3 DNA follows: TGCAGCGTTGAACGGGTGAACTATGGCTACACCTTC.

This clone was seen only a few times. This chain uses TRBV28 with TRBJ1-3; D gene uncertain. This CDR3 comprises 15 residues. V dropped 2 bases and J dropped 4 bases, with 12 bases sitting between them. Germline V gene data show CDR1 as MDHEN and CDR2 as SYDVKM. The CDR3 DNA is TGTGCCAGCAGTTTAAATCTGCTCCGAGGAAACACCATATATTTT. Its protein product is CASSLNLLRGNTIYF.

J is TRBJ2-3 and V is TRBV11-2, with 7 bases matching TRBD2. CDR3 length: 15 amino acids. Germline CDR1 reads SGHAT; CDR2 reads FQNNGV. The V and J ends lost 8 bases and 2 bases, in that order; junction bases with no gene match: 10. As DNA, the CDR3 is TGTGCCAGCTCGTCGGGGGGAAGGGCCACAGATACGCAGTATTTT. This translates into CASSSGGRATDTQYF.

A word on this clone: At one end the junction does not follow the germline gene, possibly because of a read error. This chain uses TRBV6-2 or TRBV6-3 with TRBJ2-2; tentative D call: TRBD1 (5 bases). This CDR3 is 14 amino acids long. CDR1 is MNHEY and CDR2 is SVGEGT in the germline V gene. The CDR3 bases are TGTGCCTGCAGTTCCAGGGTTAACACCGGGGAGCTGTTTTTT. Encoded protein: CACSSRVNTGELFF.

The chain is built from TRBV6-5 and TRBJ2-1, with D unresolved. The CDR3 length is 14 residues. Germline loops: CDR1 MNHEY, CDR2 SVGAGI. Trimming took off 1 base at V and 3 bases at J, with 7 bases between the two ends. CDR3 loop: CASSYYGNYNEQFF. CDR3 bases: TGTGCCAGCAGTTACTACGGTAACTACAATGAGCAGTTCTTC.

Notes on this clone: Mismatch with germline at one junction end may stem from a read error. The J gene is TRBJ1-1, the V gene TRBV6-5, with D tentatively TRBD1 (5 bases). The germline gives CDR1 MNHEY, CDR2 SVGAGI. The CDR3 is 12 amino acids. In DNA form, the CDR3 reads TGTGCCAGCAGTTACCGGACACCCCTCCTGGTCTTT. This codes for CASSYRTPLLVF.

The chain recombines TRBV10-1 with TRBJ2-7; D is unclear. Trimming took 4 bases from V and 5 from J, leaving 12 bases between them. The CDR3 extends over 13 amino acids. Germline CDR1 and CDR2: WNHNN and SYGVQD (reference sequence). The CDR3: CASSAFIQDEQYF. The CDR3 DNA reads TGCGCCAGCAGTGCGTTTATCCAGGACGAGCAGTACTTC.

This clone was detected only a few times. CDR3 nucleotide sequence: TGTGCCAGCATCACGGCACAGGACCCATTGGACGAGCAGTACTTC. Residues: CASITAQDPLDEQYF. V and J are TRBV28 and TRBJ2-7; D is perhaps TRBD1 (5 bases). The CDR3 length is 15 residues. Trimming took off 7 bases at V and 5 bases at J, with 21 bases between the two ends. Germline CDR1 reads MDHEN; CDR2 reads SYDVKM.

This clone was seen a handful of times. The chain links TRBV16 to TRBJ2-6; a weak D match, TRBD1 (5 bases). Per the germline V gene, CDR1 is KGHSY and CDR2 is FQNENV. V shed 2 bases and J shed 0 bases, with 11 bases lying between them. The CDR3 contains 17 residues. The CDR3 region is CASSQGQGFSGANVLTF. The CDR3, as DNA: TGTGCCAGCAGCCAAGGGCAGGGCTTCTCTGGGGCCAACGTCCTGACTTTC.

This sequence joins TRBV20-1 and TRBJ2-7, with 9 bases matching TRBD2. Trimming cost V 3 bases and J 4 bases; bases outside gene matches: 13. The germline V gene encodes CDR1 DFQATT and CDR2 SNEGSKA (reference sequence). The CDR3 runs to 16 residues. The CDR3 sequence: CSASPFASGDGYEQYF. The CDR3 DNA is TGCAGTGCTAGTCCTTTCGCTAGCGGGGATGGGTACGAGCAGTACTTC.

In DNA form, the CDR3 reads TGTGCCAGCAGTTTAATCCCGGGGACAGGCTACAATGAGCAGTTCTTC. Its protein is CASSLIPGTGYNEQFF. V usage is TRBV27 and J usage is TRBJ2-1, with 8 bases fitting TRBD1. With 2 bases clipped from V and 3 bases from J, the junction kept 6 bases outside the gene matches. The CDR3 spans 16 residues. From germline, CDR1 is MNHEY and CDR2 SMNVEV (reference sequence).

The sample holds one count of this clone. The genes are TRBV7-2 and TRBJ2-5; D remains ambiguous. CDR1 is SGHTA and CDR2 is FQGNSA in the germline V gene. The V and J ends lost 5 bases and 5 bases respectively, with 9 bases between them. This CDR3 has 12 amino acids. Here the CDR3 reads CASSGVWETQYF. Written as DNA, the CDR3 is TGTGCCAGCAGCGGCGTCTGGGAGACCCAGTACTTC.

The chain carries TRBV7-2 and TRBJ1-6; D is unclear. This CDR3 region has 14 residues. V was clipped by 4 bases and J by 10 bases, with 14 bases between them. Germline V gene sequence: CDR1 SGHTA, CDR2 FQGNSA. The CDR3 nucleotides are TGTGCCAGCAGCTCAGTGGGCGCCAACTCACCCCTCCACTTT. Translated, it gives CASSSVGANSPLHF. The full variable domain, with the rest looked up from reference TRBV7-2 and TRBJ1-6, is GAGVSQSPSNKVTEKGKDVELRCDPISGHTALYWYRQSLGQGLEFLIYFQGNSAPDKSGLPSDRFSAERTGGSVSTLTIQRTQQEDSAVYLCASSSVGANSPLHFGNGTRLTVT.

The rearrangement joins TRBV19 to TRBJ2-7; maybe TRBD2 (6 bases). The length of the CDR3 is 14 residues. The V end was cut by 5 bases, the J end by 4 bases, with 15 bases between. In germline, CDR1 is LNHDA, CDR2 SQIVND (reference sequence). The CDR3 region is CASSVSGEAYEQYF. CDR3 bases: TGTGCCAGTAGTGTTAGCGGAGAAGCTTACGAGCAGTACTTC.

Many counts were recorded for this clone. The V call is TRBV27, the J call TRBJ2-7; the match to TRBD2 covers 7 bases. Germline V gene data show CDR1 as MNHEY and CDR2 as SMNVEV (reference sequence). The CDR3 runs to 14 residues. V was pared by 5 bases and J by 4 bases, with 8 bases of the junction left unmatched. CDR3 loop: CASSKWRESYEQYF. CDR3 coding DNA: TGTGCCAGCAGTAAATGGCGGGAGAGTTACGAGCAGTACTTC.

The rearrangement uses TRBV5-1 and TRBJ2-7; no clear D gene. This CDR3 spans 11 amino acids. The germline V and J ends were trimmed by 3 bases and 6 bases, with 7 bases remaining between them. Germline CDR1 and CDR2: SGHRS and YFSETQ. The CDR3 loop is CASSSGVEQYF. DNA for the CDR3: TGCGCCAGCAGCTCTGGTGTCGAGCAGTACTTC.

This chain links TRBV7-2 with TRBJ1-1; maybe TRBD1 (5 bases). CDR1 SGHTA and CDR2 FQGNSA come from the germline V gene. The CDR3 is 14 amino acids. Trimming removed 5 bases from V and 4 bases from J, with 14 bases in between. CDR3 amino acids: CASSPPAGITEAFF. For the CDR3, the DNA is TGTGCCAGCAGCCCCCCGGCAGGGATCACTGAAGCTTTCTTT.

The V gene is TRBV11-2, the J gene TRBJ1-1; tentatively, D is TRBD1 (5 bases). The V and J ends lost 6 bases and 4 bases respectively, with 21 bases between them. Germline lookup yields CDR1 SGHAT and CDR2 FQNNGV. The CDR3 runs 16 residues. The CDR3 region has the DNA TGTGCCAGCAGGCGCCTCCAGGACACCTCCCCCACTGAAGCTTTCTTT. Translated, it gives CASRRLQDTSPTEAFF.

This chain links TRBV12-3 or TRBV12-4 with TRBJ2-7; 7 bases fit TRBD1. Trimming cost V 4 bases and J 5 bases; bases outside gene matches: 5. The length of the CDR3 is 13 residues. CDR3 sequence reads: CASSYGQVNEQYF. CDR3 nucleotide sequence: TGTGCCAGCAGTTACGGACAGGTCAACGAGCAGTACTTC.

V is TRBV19 and J is TRBJ1-5; tentative D call: TRBD1 (6 bases). The germline gives CDR1 LNHDA, CDR2 SQIVND (reference sequence). V lost 2 bases, J lost 3 bases, and 8 bases lay in between. This CDR3 is built from 14 residues. CDR3 protein: CASSIPGANQPQHF. CDR3 nucleotides: TGTGCCAGTAGTATACCAGGGGCCAATCAGCCCCAGCATTTT.

The V call is TRBV11-2, the J call TRBJ2-7; D might be TRBD1 or TRBD2, each matching 6 bases. The V gene lost 8 bases and the J gene lost 0 bases, with 17 bases spanning the gap. The CDR3 length is 15 residues. CDR1 is SGHAT, CDR2 FQNNGV, per germline. The CDR3 coding sequence is TGTGCCAGCGGACTAACCGGGACACGCTCCTACGAGCAGTACTTC. The encoded protein is CASGLTGTRSYEQYF.

The V and J genes are TRBV10-3 and TRBJ1-2; 7 nucleotides match TRBD1. Per germline, CDR1 ENHRY and CDR2 SYGVKD. V gave up 8 bases and J gave up 4 bases; unmatched junction bases: 7. The length of the CDR3 is 13 residues. The CDR3 DNA follows: TGTGCCATCCTAGGGGGCGCGTCCTATGGCTACACCTTC. Protein: CAILGGASYGYTF.

The CDR3 reads CASSPRQGATYEQYF. CDR3 nucleotide sequence: TGTGCCAGCAGCCCTCGACAGGGTGCCACCTACGAGCAGTACTTC. This chain joins TRBV14 and TRBJ2-7; 7 positions agree with TRBD1. This CDR3 is 15 amino acids long. CDR1 SGHDN and CDR2 FVKESK come from the germline V gene. Trimming cost V 4 bases and J 2 bases; bases outside gene matches: 8.

This clone was counted between two and nine times. In DNA form, the CDR3 reads TGTGCCAGCAGCCCGAGGCTTTTATTGCAGGGCTCTGGAAACACCATATATTTT. Protein: CASSPRLLLQGSGNTIYF. This chain connects TRBV7-6 to TRBJ1-3; a possible D gene is TRBD1 (5 bases). Trimming took 5 bases from V and 0 from J, leaving 20 bases between them. The germline V gene encodes CDR1 SGHVS and CDR2 FNYEAQ. The CDR3 is 18 amino acids.

The chain recombines TRBV6-5 with TRBJ2-1; D is perhaps TRBD1 (6 bases). Trimming removed 8 bases from V and 6 bases from J, with 14 bases in between. Germline lookup yields CDR1 MNHEY and CDR2 SVGAGI. This CDR3 region has 13 residues. This CDR3 is CASRPTGGNEQFF. The CDR3, as DNA: TGTGCCAGCCGTCCGACAGGCGGCAATGAGCAGTTCTTC.

The CDR3 sequence is CASRGGSSYNEQFF. In DNA, the CDR3 is TGCGCCAGCAGAGGGGGGAGCTCCTACAATGAGCAGTTCTTC. The chain couples TRBV5-1 to TRBJ2-1; D is possibly TRBD1 or TRBD2 (6 bases each). The CDR3 is 14 residues long. CDR1 SGHRS and CDR2 YFSETQ come from the germline V gene. The germline V and J ends were trimmed by 5 bases and 0 bases, with 9 bases remaining between them.

CDR3 in amino acids: CASSGPGQGNEKLFF. In DNA form, the CDR3 reads TGTGCCAGCAGCGGCCCGGGACAGGGAAATGAAAAACTGTTTTTT. V gene TRBV7-9 combines with J gene TRBJ1-4; 9 positions agree with TRBD1. The CDR3 is 15 amino acids. The germline CDR1 and CDR2 sequences are SEHNR and FQNEAQ (reference sequence). V was pared by 5 bases and J by 5 bases, with 6 bases of the junction left unmatched.

The V and J genes are TRBV6-2 or TRBV6-3 and TRBJ2-1; 10 bases are a match to TRBD2. J lost 8 bases, V lost 6 bases, and 7 bases had no gene match. The CDR3 loop spans 14 amino acids. CDR1 and CDR2 from the germline V gene are MNHEY and SVGEGT. This CDR3 reads CASSLAGEVDEQFF. The DNA of the CDR3 is TGTGCCAGCAGCCTAGCGGGAGAGGTGGATGAGCAGTTCTTC.

This clone is a singleton in its sample. J is TRBJ1-5 and V is TRBV11-2; D is uncertain. Germline V gene data show CDR1 as SGHAT and CDR2 as FQNNGV. V was clipped by 3 bases and J by 6 bases, with 12 bases between them. CDR3 length equals 14 residues. CDR3 residues: CASSLGHWGQPQHF. For the CDR3, the DNA is TGTGCCAGCAGCTTGGGCCATTGGGGTCAGCCCCAGCATTTT.

This chain connects TRBV11-2 to TRBJ1-2, with TRBD1 matching over 9 bases. This CDR3 contains 14 residues. J lost 6 bases, V lost 5 bases, and 7 bases had no gene match. Germline CDR1 is SGHAT and CDR2 is FQNNGV. The CDR3 loop reads CASSRMTGGDGYTF. The DNA for the CDR3 is TGTGCCAGCAGCCGGATGACAGGGGGTGATGGCTACACCTTC.

This chain uses TRBV15 with TRBJ2-6; D unclear. The CDR3 runs to 15 residues. Germline V lookup: CDR1 LNHNV, CDR2 YYDKDF (reference sequence). Deletions cut 0 bases from V and 1 base from J, with 4 bases between. The CDR3 is CATSRETSGANVLTF. CDR3 coding DNA: TGTGCCACCAGCAGAGAAACGTCTGGGGCCAACGTCCTGACTTTC.